The clone carrying this T cell receptor (beta chain) was picked up many times. These data come from a study of blood T cells in healthy people across ages. On the study more broadly: About one barcoded beta molecule per two T cells came from capture by template switching.

The ends lost 5 bases at V and 0 bases at J; junction bases unmatched: 2. The CDR3 runs to 16 residues. Germline lookup yields CDR1 PRHDT and CDR2 FYEKMQ (reference sequence). Primed by a sample-barcoded 5' primer and a J-beta primer mix, a second PCR proceeded for 7 to 11 cycles. TCRdb itself ran the 5' RACE reads through MiXCR, one entry per CDR3 protein. Found here are 650,000 to 900,000 distinct CDR3 sequences, approximately 67% of them singletons; the top ten hold 25% to 30%. V is TRBV13 and J is TRBJ2-5, with 14 nucleotides matching TRBD2. The sequence derives from a man aged 30 to 45 in good health. Sequenced sample: blood. The DNA for the CDR3 is TGTGCCAGCAGCCGACTAGCGGGGGGGTACCAAGAGACCCAGTACTTC. It encodes CASSRLAGGYQETQYF.